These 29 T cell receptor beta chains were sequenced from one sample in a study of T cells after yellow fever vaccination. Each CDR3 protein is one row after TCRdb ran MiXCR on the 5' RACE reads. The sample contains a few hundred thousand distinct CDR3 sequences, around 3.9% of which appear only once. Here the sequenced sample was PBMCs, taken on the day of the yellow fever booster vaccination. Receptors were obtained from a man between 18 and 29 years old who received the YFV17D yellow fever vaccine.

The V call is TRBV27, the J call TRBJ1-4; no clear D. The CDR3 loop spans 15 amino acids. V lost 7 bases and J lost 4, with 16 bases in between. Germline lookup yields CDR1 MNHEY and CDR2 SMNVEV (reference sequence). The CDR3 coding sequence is TGTGCCAGCACTTCCGCGGCGTCCTTTAATGAAAAACTGTTTTTT. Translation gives CASTSAASFNEKLFF. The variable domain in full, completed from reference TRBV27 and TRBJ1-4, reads EAQVTQNPRYLITVTGKKLTVTCSQNMNHEYMSWYRQDPGLGLRQIYYSMNVEVTDKGDVPEGYKVSRKEKRNFPLILESPSPNQTSLYFCASTSAASFNEKLFFGSGTQLSVL.

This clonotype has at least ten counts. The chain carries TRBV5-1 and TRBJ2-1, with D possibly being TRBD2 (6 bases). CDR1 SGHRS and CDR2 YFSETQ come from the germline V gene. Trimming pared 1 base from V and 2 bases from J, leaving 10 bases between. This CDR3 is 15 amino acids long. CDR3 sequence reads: CASSLWEAAYNEQFF. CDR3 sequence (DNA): TGCGCCAGCAGCTTGTGGGAGGCAGCCTACAATGAGCAGTTCTTC.

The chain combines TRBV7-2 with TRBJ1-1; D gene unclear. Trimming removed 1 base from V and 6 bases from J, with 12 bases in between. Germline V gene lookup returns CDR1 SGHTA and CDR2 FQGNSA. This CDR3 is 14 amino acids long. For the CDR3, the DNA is TGTGCCAGCAGCTTAGGCGCGGTTGGGGCTGAAGCTTTCTTT. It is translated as CASSLGAVGAEAFF. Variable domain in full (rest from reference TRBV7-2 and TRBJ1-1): GAGVSQSPSNKVTEKGKDVELRCDPISGHTALYWYRQSLGQGLEFLIYFQGNSAPDKSGLPSDRFSAERTGGSVSTLTIQRTQQEDSAVYLCASSLGAVGAEAFFGQGTRLTVV.

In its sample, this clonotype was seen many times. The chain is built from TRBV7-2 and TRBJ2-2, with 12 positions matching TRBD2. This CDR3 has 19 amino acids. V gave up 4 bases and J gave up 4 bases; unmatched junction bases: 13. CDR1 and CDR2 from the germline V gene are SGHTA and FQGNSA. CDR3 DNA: TGTGCCAGCAGCTGGCCCGTGACTAGCGGGGGCCTCGGCACCGGGGAGCTGTTTTTT. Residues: CASSWPVTSGGLGTGELFF.

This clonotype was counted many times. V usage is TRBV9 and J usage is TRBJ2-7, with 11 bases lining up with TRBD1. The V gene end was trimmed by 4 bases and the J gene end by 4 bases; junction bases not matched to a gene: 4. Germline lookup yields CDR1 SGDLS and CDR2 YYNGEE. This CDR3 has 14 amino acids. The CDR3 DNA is TGTGCCAGCAGCTATGGGACAGGGGGTTACGAGCAGTACTTC. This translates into CASSYGTGGYEQYF.

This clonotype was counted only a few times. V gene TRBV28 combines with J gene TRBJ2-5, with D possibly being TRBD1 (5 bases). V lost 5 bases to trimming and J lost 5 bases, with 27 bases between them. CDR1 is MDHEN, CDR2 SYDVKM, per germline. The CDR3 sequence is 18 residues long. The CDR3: CASSALQGVGVEIETQYF. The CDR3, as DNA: TGTGCCAGCAGTGCCCTACAAGGGGTTGGGGTGGAAATCGAGACCCAGTACTTC.

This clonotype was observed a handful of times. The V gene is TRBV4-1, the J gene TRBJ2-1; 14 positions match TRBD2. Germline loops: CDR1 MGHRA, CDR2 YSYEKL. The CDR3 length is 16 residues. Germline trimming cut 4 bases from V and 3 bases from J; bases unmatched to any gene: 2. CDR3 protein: CASSPGTSGGYNEQFF. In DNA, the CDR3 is TGCGCCAGCAGCCCCGGGACTAGCGGGGGCTACAATGAGCAGTTCTTC.

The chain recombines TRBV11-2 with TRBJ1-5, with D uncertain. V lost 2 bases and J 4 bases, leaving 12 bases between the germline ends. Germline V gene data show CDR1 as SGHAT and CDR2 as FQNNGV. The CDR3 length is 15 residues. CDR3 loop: CASSLIGGLNQPQHF. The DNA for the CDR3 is TGTGCCAGCAGCTTAATCGGCGGATTAAATCAGCCCCAGCATTTT.

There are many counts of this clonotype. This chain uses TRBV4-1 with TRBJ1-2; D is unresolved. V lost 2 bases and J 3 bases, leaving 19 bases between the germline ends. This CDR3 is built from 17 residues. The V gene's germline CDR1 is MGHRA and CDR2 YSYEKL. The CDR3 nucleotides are TGCGCCAGCAGCCAAAGACCGGGGAACCCAAAGGACTATGGCTACACCTTC. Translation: CASSQRPGNPKDYGYTF.

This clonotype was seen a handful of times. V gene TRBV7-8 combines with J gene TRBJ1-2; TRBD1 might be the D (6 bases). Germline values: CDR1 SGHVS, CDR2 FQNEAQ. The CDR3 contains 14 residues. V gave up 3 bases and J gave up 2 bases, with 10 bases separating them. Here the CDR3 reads CASSFGTLNYGYTF. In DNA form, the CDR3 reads TGTGCCAGCAGCTTCGGGACATTAAACTATGGCTACACCTTC.

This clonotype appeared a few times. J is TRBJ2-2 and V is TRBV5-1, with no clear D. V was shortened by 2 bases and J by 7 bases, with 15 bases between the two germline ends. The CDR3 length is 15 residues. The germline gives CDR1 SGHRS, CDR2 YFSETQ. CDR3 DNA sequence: TGCGCCAGCAGCTTCGCAATATCGGTATTCGGGGAGCTGTTTTTT. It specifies CASSFAISVFGELFF.

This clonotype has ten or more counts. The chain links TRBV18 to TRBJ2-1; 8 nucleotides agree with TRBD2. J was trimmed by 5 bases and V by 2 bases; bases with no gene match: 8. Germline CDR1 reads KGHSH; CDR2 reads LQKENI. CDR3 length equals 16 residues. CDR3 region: CASSPIEAGGNNEQFF. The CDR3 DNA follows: TGTGCCAGCTCACCAATCGAGGCGGGGGGTAACAATGAGCAGTTCTTC.

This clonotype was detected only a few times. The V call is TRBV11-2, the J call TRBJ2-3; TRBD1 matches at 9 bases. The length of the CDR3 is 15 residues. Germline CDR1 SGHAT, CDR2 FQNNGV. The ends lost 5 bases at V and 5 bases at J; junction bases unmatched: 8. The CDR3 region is CASSPGQGRGDTQYF. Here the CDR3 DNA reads TGTGCCAGCAGCCCCGGACAGGGGCGAGGAGATACGCAGTATTTT.

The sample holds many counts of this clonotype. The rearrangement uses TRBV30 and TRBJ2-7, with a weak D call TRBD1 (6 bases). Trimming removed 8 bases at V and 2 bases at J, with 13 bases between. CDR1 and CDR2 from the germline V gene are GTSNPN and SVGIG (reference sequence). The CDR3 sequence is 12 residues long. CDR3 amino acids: CAGTGIPYEQYV. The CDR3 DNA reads TGTGCCGGAACAGGGATCCCCTACGAGCAGTACGTC.

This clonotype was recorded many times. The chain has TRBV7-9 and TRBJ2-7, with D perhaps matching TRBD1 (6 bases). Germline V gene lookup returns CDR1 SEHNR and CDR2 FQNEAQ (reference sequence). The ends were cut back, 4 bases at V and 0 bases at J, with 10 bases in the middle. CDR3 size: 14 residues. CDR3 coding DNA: TGTGCCAGCAGCTGGGGACAAACCTCCTACGAGCAGTACTTC. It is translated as CASSWGQTSYEQYF.

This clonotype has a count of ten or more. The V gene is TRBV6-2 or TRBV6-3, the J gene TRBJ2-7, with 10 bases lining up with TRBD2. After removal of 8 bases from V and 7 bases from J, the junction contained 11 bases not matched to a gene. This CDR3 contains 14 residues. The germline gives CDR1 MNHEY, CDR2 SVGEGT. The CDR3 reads CASGLSGGVREQYV. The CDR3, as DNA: TGTGCCAGCGGACTAAGCGGGGGGGTTCGAGAGCAGTACGTC.

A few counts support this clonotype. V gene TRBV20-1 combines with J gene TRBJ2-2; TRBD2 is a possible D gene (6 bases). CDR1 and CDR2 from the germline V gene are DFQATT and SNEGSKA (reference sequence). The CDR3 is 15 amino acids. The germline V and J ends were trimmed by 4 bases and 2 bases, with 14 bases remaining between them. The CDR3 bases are TGCAGTGCTAAGTTTCCGGGGGACAACACCGGGGAGCTGTTTTTT. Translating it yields CSAKFPGDNTGELFF.

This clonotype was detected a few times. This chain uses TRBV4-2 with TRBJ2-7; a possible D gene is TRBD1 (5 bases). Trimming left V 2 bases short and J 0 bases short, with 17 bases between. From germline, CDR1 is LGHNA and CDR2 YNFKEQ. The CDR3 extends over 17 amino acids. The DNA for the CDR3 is TGTGCCAGCAGCCAATCCCTTGGCCCAGGACACTCCTACGAGCAGTACTTC. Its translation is CASSQSLGPGHSYEQYF.

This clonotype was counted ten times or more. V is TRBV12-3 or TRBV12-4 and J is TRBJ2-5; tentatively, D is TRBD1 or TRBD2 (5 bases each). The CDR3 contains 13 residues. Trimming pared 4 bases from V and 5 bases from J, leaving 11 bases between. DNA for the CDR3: TGTGCCAGCAGTTCCAGGGACCGGGAGACCCAGTACTTC. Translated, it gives CASSSRDRETQYF.

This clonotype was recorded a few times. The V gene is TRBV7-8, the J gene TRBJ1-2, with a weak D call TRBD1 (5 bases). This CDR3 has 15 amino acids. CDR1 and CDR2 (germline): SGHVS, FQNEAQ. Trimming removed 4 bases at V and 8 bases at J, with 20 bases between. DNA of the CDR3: TGTGCCAGCAGCTCCCCTCGGGATGGGGAGGGGGGCTACACCTTC. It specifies CASSSPRDGEGGYTF.

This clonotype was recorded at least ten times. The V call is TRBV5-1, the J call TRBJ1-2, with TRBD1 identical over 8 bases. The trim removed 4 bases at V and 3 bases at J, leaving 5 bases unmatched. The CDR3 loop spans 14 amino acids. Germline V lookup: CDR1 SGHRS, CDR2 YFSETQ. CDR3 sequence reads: CASSRQGTDYGYTF. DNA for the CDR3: TGCGCCAGCAGCCGACAGGGGACCGACTATGGCTACACCTTC.

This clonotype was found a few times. Here the CDR3 DNA reads TGCGCCAGCAGCCACTCAGGACAGGGGGTCACTGAAGCTTTCTTT. Encoded protein: CASSHSGQGVTEAFF. V gene TRBV4-1 combines with J gene TRBJ1-1, with 10 nucleotides matching TRBD1. Per germline, CDR1 MGHRA and CDR2 YSYEKL. The V segment lost 3 bases and the J segment 4 bases; nucleotides outside the gene matches: 5. The CDR3 length is 15 residues.

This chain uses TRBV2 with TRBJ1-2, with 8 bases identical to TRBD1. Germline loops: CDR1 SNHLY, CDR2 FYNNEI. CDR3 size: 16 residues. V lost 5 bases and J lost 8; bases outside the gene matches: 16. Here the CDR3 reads CASSKSWTGIVGGYTF. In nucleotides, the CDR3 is TGTGCCAGCAGTAAATCGTGGACAGGGATCGTTGGAGGCTACACCTTC.

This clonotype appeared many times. CDR3 DNA: TGTGCCAGCAGTTTAGAATCGCGGGGTTTCTTCGGTAGCAATCAGCCCCAGCATTTT. Amino acid sequence: CASSLESRGFFGSNQPQHF. V gene TRBV12-3 or TRBV12-4 combines with J gene TRBJ1-5; D unresolved. V gave up 1 base and J gave up 0 bases, with 19 bases separating them. The CDR3 runs 19 residues.

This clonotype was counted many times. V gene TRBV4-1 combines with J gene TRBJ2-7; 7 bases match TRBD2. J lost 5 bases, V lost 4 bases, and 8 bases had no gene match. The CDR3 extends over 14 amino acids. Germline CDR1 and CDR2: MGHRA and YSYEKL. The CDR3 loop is CASSLPTAGDEQYF. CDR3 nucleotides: TGCGCCAGCAGCCTCCCCACCGCGGGGGACGAGCAGTACTTC.

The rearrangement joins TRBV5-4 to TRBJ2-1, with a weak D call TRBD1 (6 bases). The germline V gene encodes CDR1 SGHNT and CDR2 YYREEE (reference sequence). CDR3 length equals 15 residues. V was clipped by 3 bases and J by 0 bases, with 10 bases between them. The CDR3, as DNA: TGTGCCAGCAGCTCCCCAGGGGTCTCCTACAATGAGCAGTTCTTC. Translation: CASSSPGVSYNEQFF. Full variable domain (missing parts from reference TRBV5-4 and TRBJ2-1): ETGVTQSPTHLIKTRGQQVTLRCSSQSGHNTVSWYQQALGQGPQFIFQYYREEENGRGNFPPRFSGLQFPNYSSELNVNALELDDSALYLCASSSPGVSYNEQFFGPGTRLTVL.

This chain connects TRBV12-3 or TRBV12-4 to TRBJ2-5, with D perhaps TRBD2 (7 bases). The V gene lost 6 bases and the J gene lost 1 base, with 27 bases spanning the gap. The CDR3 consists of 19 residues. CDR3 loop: CASSNIRHTGGGTQETQYF. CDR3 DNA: TGTGCCAGCAGCAATATACGCCATACGGGGGGCGGTACCCAAGAGACCCAGTACTTC.

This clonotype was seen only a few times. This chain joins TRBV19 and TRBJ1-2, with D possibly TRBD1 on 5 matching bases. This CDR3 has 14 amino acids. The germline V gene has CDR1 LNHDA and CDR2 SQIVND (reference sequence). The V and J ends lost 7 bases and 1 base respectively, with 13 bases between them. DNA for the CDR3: TGTGCCAGTAACCCCGGGGGGAGTAACTATGGCTACACCTTC. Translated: CASNPGGSNYGYTF.

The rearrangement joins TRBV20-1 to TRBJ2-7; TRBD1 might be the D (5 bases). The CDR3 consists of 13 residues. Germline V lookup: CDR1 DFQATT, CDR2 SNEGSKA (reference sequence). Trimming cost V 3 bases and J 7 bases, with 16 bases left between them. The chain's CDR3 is CSASAGILREQYV. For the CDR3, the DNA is TGCAGTGCTAGCGCAGGGATCCTAAGGGAGCAGTACGTC.